The 13 T cell receptor beta chains reported below all come from one sample, sequenced in a study of OX40 agonist ivuxolimab in advanced cancers. Libraries came from the immunoSEQ multiplex PCR assay. TCRdb holds this immuneACCESS table with in-frame rearrangements only. Some clones are missing; in checked studies, unresolved V genes explain under half, and the rest has no known cause. This sample comprises around 77,000 clones, approximately 90% of them detected only once. Roughly 1% of the sample is taken by the ten largest. Sequencing was performed on CD4+ or CD8+ T cells sorted from blood, taken in a trial of the OX40 agonist ivuxolimab. These receptors came from an adult with an advanced solid tumor such as melanoma, head and neck, liver or kidney cancer.

This rearrangement joins TRBV10-3 to TRBJ1-2; the match to TRBD1 covers 8 bases. The junction had 2 bases not matched to a gene; V was cut back by 2 bases and J by 0 bases. Germline-derived CDR1 and CDR2 are ENHRY and SYGVKD. This CDR3 region has 15 residues. This chain's CDR3 is CAISEPGGPNYGYTF. The DNA of the CDR3 is TGTGCCATCAGTGAGCCAGGGGGCCCTAACTATGGCTACACCTTC.

The chain combines TRBV5-1 with TRBJ2-1; a possible D gene is TRBD2 (5 bases). Trimming stripped 4 bases from V and 6 bases from J, with 14 bases between. CDR1 is SGHRS, CDR2 YFSETQ, per germline. This CDR3 spans 14 amino acids. This CDR3 is CASSQQTRSNEQFF. As DNA, the CDR3 is TGCGCCAGCAGCCAGCAAACTAGGAGCAATGAGCAGTTCTTC.

This chain links TRBV7-8 with TRBJ2-5, with 10 nucleotides matching TRBD2. The ends lost 5 bases at V and 3 bases at J; junction bases unmatched: 9. The CDR3 has 16 amino acids. Germline values: CDR1 SGHVS, CDR2 FQNEAQ. CDR3 region: CASSPWTSGTKETQYF. DNA for the CDR3: TGTGCCAGCAGCCCCTGGACTAGCGGAACCAAAGAGACCCAGTACTTC.

The V call is TRBV10-3, the J call TRBJ1-2; D ambiguous. V was pared by 0 bases and J by 4 bases, with 18 bases between. Germline CDR1 reads ENHRY; CDR2 reads SYGVKD. This CDR3 has 17 amino acids. DNA of the CDR3: TGTGCCATCAGTGAGTCGAAAGGGAAAGGGTGGAGCTATGGCTACACCTTC. Translating gives CAISESKGKGWSYGYTF.

The V call is TRBV19, the J call TRBJ1-2; D uncertain. V was shortened by 2 bases and J by 3 bases, with 7 bases between the two germline ends. CDR1 and CDR2 from the germline V gene are LNHDA and SQIVND (reference sequence). This CDR3 spans 13 amino acids. CDR3 coding DNA: TGTGCCAGTAGTATAAAAAGGGACTATGGCTACACCTTC. Translated, it gives CASSIKRDYGYTF.

V usage is TRBV7-9 and J usage is TRBJ1-3, with 7 bases lining up with TRBD1. Germline loops: CDR1 SEHNR, CDR2 FQNEAQ (reference sequence). The CDR3 totals 16 residues. V lost 5 bases and J lost 0; bases outside the gene matches: 7. CDR3 residues: CASSPPGQSSGNTIYF. CDR3 bases: TGTGCCAGCAGCCCGCCGGGACAGAGCTCTGGAAACACCATATATTTT.

This clone was recorded once. The chain uses TRBV6-1 and TRBJ2-3, with D perhaps matching TRBD2 (5 bases). Deletions cut 4 bases from V and 3 bases from J, with 8 bases between. Germline V gene sequence: CDR1 MNHNS, CDR2 SASEGT. The CDR3 is 13 residues long. The CDR3 nucleotides are TGTGCCAGCAGTGTGTCGGGGACAGATACGCAGTATTTT. Translated: CASSVSGTDTQYF.

J is TRBJ2-3 and V is TRBV7-8, with TRBD2 matching 12 bases. This CDR3 contains 16 residues. V shed 4 bases and J 5 bases; nucleotides not matched to a gene: 7. Germline V CDR1 and CDR2: SGHVS, FQNEAQ. The CDR3 sequence is CASSSSSGRAVDTQYF. CDR3 bases: TGTGCCAGCAGCTCCTCTAGCGGGAGGGCCGTAGATACGCAGTATTTT.

The CDR3 region is CATKIGGPQETQYF. For the CDR3, the DNA is TGCGCCACCAAAATCGGGGGACCACAAGAGACCCAGTACTTC. V usage is TRBV5-1 and J usage is TRBJ2-5, with D perhaps TRBD2 (6 bases). CDR1 and CDR2 (germline): SGHRS, YFSETQ. The CDR3 loop spans 14 amino acids. The germline V and J ends were trimmed by 9 bases and 2 bases, with 17 bases remaining between them. The complete variable domain, with remaining parts taken from reference TRBV5-1 and TRBJ2-5, reads KAGVTQTPRYLIKTRGQQVTLSCSPISGHRSVSWYQQTPGQGLQFLFEYFSETQRNKGNFPGRFSGRQFSNSRSEMNVSTLELGDSALYLCATKIGGPQETQYFGPGTRLLVL.

V usage is TRBV9 and J usage is TRBJ2-2, with D perhaps TRBD1 (6 bases). Germline CDR1 SGDLS, CDR2 YYNGEE. The V end lost 0 bases, the J end lost 6 bases, and 12 bases lay between the germline ends. There are 15 residues in the CDR3. CDR3 DNA sequence: TGTGCCAGCAGCGTAGGGCAGGGGTTGTCCGGGGAGCTGTTTTTT. Translation: CASSVGQGLSGELFF.

V gene TRBV9 combines with J gene TRBJ1-1; a possible D gene is TRBD1 (5 bases). Per the germline V gene, CDR1 is SGDLS and CDR2 is YYNGEE. Between the trimmed V and J ends, which lost 2 bases and 10 bases, there was a span of 15 bases. The CDR3 is made up of 13 amino acids. Here the CDR3 reads CASSVGGPRAAFF. In DNA form, the CDR3 reads TGTGCCAGCAGCGTCGGGGGACCCAGGGCAGCTTTCTTT.

The V call is TRBV21-1, the J call TRBJ2-7. TRBV21-1 has pseudogene status. The CDR3 runs 12 residues. The CDR3: CASTLLNYEQYF. In nucleotides, the CDR3 is TGTGCCAGCACCCTGTTGAACTACGAGCAGTACTTC.

The table lists this clone with a few counts. This chain joins TRBV2 and TRBJ2-7, with D perhaps matching TRBD1 (6 bases). Trimming left V 0 bases short and J 3 bases short, with 15 bases between. CDR3 length equals 16 residues. Germline-derived CDR1 and CDR2 are SNHLY and FYNNEI. The chain's CDR3 is CASSEALWARGYEQYF. For the CDR3, the DNA is TGTGCCAGCAGTGAAGCGCTTTGGGCCAGGGGCTACGAGCAGTACTTC.